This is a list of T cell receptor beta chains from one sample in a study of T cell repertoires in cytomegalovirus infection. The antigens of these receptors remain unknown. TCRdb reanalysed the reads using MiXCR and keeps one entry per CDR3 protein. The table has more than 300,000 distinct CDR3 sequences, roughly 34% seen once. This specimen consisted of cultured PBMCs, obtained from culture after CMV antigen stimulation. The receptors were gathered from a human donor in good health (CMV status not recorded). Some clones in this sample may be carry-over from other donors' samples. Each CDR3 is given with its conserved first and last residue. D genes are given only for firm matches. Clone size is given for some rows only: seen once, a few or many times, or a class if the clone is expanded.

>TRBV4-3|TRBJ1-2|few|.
TGCGCCAGCAGCCAAGCAAATGGGGGGCTCTATGGCTACACCTTC
CASSQANGGLYGYTF
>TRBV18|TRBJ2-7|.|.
TGTGCCAGCTCACAGATTCCGAGGGGGGGGCCCAGCTCCTACGAGCAGTACTTC
CASSQIPRGGPSSYEQYF
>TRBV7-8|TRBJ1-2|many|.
TGTGCCAGCAGCTCCCAGTCGGGGGATTCCTGTCGTTTC
CASSSQSGDSCRF
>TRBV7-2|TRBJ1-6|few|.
TGTGCCAGCAGCTTAGTACAGCTCTATTCACCCCTCCACTTT
CASSLVQLYSPLHF
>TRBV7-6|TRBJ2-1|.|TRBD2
TGTGCTAGCAGCGTACTAGCGGGATCGGACGATGAGCAGTTCTTC
CASSVLAGSDDEQFF
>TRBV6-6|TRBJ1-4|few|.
TGTGCCAGTACTGCCGGGACCAGAAATGAAAAACTGTTTTTT
CASTAGTRNEKLFF
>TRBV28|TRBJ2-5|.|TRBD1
TGTGCCAGCAGTGACGGACAGGGGGCCTGGTACCAAGAGACCCAGTACTTC
CASSDGQGAWYQETQYF
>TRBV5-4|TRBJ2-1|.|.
TGTGCCAGCAGCGCGGACGGCGGTACGGTCAATGAGCAGTTCTTC
CASSADGGTVNEQFF
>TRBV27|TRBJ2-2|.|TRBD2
TGTGCCAGCAGTTTTACCCCCTCCGGTCGCGGGAGGTTCACCGGGGAGCTGTTTTTT
CASSFTPSGRGRFTGELFF
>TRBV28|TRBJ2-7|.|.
TGTGCCAGCAGTTTGGGCCAGGGCGAGCAGTACTTC
CASSLGQGEQYF
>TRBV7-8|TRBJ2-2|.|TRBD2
TGTGCCAGCAGCTTCCCCCTACTAGCGGGAACCTCGTCCGAGCTGTTTTTT
CASSFPLLAGTSSELFF
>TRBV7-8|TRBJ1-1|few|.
TGTGCCAGCAGCTTAGGTCTGGGACTTGGTGAAGCTTTCTTT
CASSLGLGLGEAFF
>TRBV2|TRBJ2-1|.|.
TGTGCCAGCAACAGCGGTTCCTACAATGAGCAGTTCTTC
CASNSGSYNEQFF
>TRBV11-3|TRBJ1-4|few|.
TGTGCCAGCAGCCAGGGCCTCACTAATGAAAAACTGTTTTTT
CASSQGLTNEKLFF
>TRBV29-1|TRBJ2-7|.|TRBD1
TGCAGCGTACGGGACAGCAACTCCTACGAGCAGTACTTC
CSVRDSNSYEQYF
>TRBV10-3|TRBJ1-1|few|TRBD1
TGTGCCATCAGTAACCGGGACAGGGGGCCTGAAGCTTTCTTT
CAISNRDRGPEAFF
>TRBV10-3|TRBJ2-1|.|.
TGTGCCATCAGTGACCGGGCGGGGGCTGAGGGTGAGCAGTTCTTC
CAISDRAGAEGEQFF
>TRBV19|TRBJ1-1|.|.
TGTGCCAGTGGGGGGGGGCGTTGGAACACTGAAGCTTTCTTT
CASGGGRWNTEAFF
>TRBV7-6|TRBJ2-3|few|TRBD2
TGTGCCAGCAGCCCGCTAGCGGAAAGGACAGATACGCAGTATTTT
CASSPLAERTDTQYF
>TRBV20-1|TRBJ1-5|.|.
TGCAGTGCGGGACGTTCGGTCGGGGGCGGTGATCAGCCCCAGCATTTT
CSAGRSVGGGDQPQHF
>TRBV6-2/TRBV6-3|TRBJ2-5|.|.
TGTGCCAGCACTCCGACGGGTCTGCTTAGAGAGACCCAGTACTTC
CASTPTGLLRETQYF
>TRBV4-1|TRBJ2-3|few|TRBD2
TGCGCCAGCAGCCTAACTAGCGGGAGTGCCACAGATACGCAGTATTTT
CASSLTSGSATDTQYF
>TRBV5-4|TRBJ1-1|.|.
TGTGCCAGCAGCTTACAGGGTGAACGGACTGAAGCTTTCTTT
CASSLQGERTEAFF
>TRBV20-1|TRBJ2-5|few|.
TGCAGTGCTAGCACCAAAGAGACCCAGTACTTC
CSASTKETQYF
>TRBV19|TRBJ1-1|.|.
TGTGCCAGTAGTATAGAAGGGCGCAGGAACACTGAAGCTTTCTTT
CASSIEGRRNTEAFF
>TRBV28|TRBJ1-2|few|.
TGTGCCAGCAGTTTACAACTGAACTATGGCTACACCTTC
CASSLQLNYGYTF
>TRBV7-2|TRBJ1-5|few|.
TGTGCCAGCAGCTTAGTGTTTGGCAGTAGTCAGCCCCAGCATTTT
CASSLVFGSSQPQHF
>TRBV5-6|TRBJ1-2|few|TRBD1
TGTGCCAGCAGCCCTTACCCGGGACAGGCCAACTATGGCTACACCTTC
CASSPYPGQANYGYTF
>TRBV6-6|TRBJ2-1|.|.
TGTGCCAGCAGGGGAGAAGGGGGGTACTACAATGAGCAGTTCTTC
CASRGEGGYYNEQFF
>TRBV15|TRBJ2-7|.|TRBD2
TGTGCCACCAGCAGAGTAATAGCGGGAGAGGACGAGCAGTACTTC
CATSRVIAGEDEQYF
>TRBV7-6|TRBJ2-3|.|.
TGTGCCAGCAGCTTAGGTTCGGCGGGCCCCCCCCCAGATACGCAGTATTTT
CASSLGSAGPPPDTQYF
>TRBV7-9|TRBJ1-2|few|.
TGTGCCAGCAGCTTCGGACGGCGTGGCTACACCTTC
CASSFGRRGYTF
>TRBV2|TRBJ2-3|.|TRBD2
TGTGCCAGCAGTATCATAGCGGGAGGGCCGATGGATACGCAGTATTTT
CASSIIAGGPMDTQYF
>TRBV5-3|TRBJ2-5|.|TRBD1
TGTGCCAGCAGTAACGGCCGGGACAGGGGGCGCGGGGAGACCCAGTACTTC
CASSNGRDRGRGETQYF
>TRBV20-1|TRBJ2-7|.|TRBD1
TGCAGTGCCGAGGGGGCTAGAGGGGCCTACGAGCAGTACTTC
CSAEGARGAYEQYF
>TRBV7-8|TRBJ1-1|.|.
TGTGCCAGCAGCTTTGGGGGCCTAGGCACTGAAGCTTTCTTT
CASSFGGLGTEAFF
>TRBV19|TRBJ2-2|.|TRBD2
TGTGCCAGTAGTATTAACCCGGCGGGAGTCGCGAACACCGGGGAGCTGTTTTTT
CASSINPAGVANTGELFF
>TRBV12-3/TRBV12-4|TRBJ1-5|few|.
TGTGCCAGCAGTGCCGAGGGGGGAGGCAATCAGCCCCAGCATTTT
CASSAEGGGNQPQHF
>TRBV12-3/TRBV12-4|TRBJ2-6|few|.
TGTGCCAGCAGTTTTCAGGTCGGGACCCACTCTGGGGCCAACGTCCTGACTTTC
CASSFQVGTHSGANVLTF